Below are 10 T cell receptor beta chains sequenced from a single sample in a study of cytomegalovirus exposure and HLA in healthy donors. Primers included in the PCR were 60 Vbeta and 13 Jbeta primers. Profiling relied on immunoSEQ multiplex PCR, and the TCRdb table lists in-frame clones only, not all of them. The sample has 80,000 to 100,000 clones, about four fifths seen once. Sequences were obtained from PBMCs. The source is a man aged 18 to 30 in good health and CMV-seropositive.

This clone occurred a few times. Germline is not matched at one junction end, which may reflect a read error. This sequence joins TRBV4-2 and TRBJ2-7; D gene unclear. Germline V gene lookup returns CDR1 LGHNA and CDR2 YNFKEQ. The CDR3 is made up of 12 amino acids. The chain's CDR3 is CSSRLDAYEQYF. DNA of the CDR3: TGTTCCAGCCGCCTAGACGCCTACGAGCAGTACTTC.

This clone was observed once. The chain has TRBV7-2 and TRBJ1-2; TRBD1 is a possible D gene (6 bases). CDR1 and CDR2 from the germline V gene are SGHTA and FQGNSA. V lost 5 bases and J lost 4, with 20 bases in between. CDR3 length: 16 residues. The DNA of the CDR3 is TGTGCCAGCAGCACCCGACCAGGACAGACCCTCTATGGCTACACCTTC. It is translated as CASSTRPGQTLYGYTF. The complete variable domain, with remaining parts taken from reference TRBV7-2 and TRBJ1-2, reads GAGVSQSPSNKVTEKGKDVELRCDPISGHTALYWYRQSLGQGLEFLIYFQGNSAPDKSGLPSDRFSAERTGGSVSTLTIQRTQQEDSAVYLCASSTRPGQTLYGYTFGSGTRLTVV.

The CDR3 is CASSYSQRGENEQFF. In nucleotides, the CDR3 is TGTGCCAGCAGTTACAGCCAGCGGGGGGAAAATGAGCAGTTCTTC. V gene TRBV6-6 combines with J gene TRBJ2-1, with 9 bases identical to TRBD2. The CDR3 totals 15 residues. In germline, CDR1 is MNHNY, CDR2 SVGAGI (reference sequence). The junction had 6 bases not matched to a gene; V was cut back by 2 bases and J by 7 bases.

This rearrangement joins TRBV21-1 to TRBJ1-5; TRBD1, as called in the table, went unchecked against the DNA. TRBV21-1 is listed as a pseudogene. The CDR3 loop spans 13 amino acids. CDR3 sequence: CASSRGRLQPQHF. Here the CDR3 DNA reads TGTGCCAGCAGCAGGGGGCGACTTCAGCCCCAGCATTTT.

The chain is built from TRBV6-5 and TRBJ2-7; 7 bases match TRBD1. After removal of 7 bases from V and 0 bases from J, the junction contained 3 bases not matched to a gene. Germline V gene lookup returns CDR1 MNHEY and CDR2 SVGAGI. CDR3 size: 13 residues. CDR3 nucleotide sequence: TGTGCCAGCATGGGGACAGACTCCTACGAGCAGTACTTC. This encodes CASMGTDSYEQYF.

This chain connects TRBV29-1 to TRBJ2-2, with 8 bases matching TRBD1. V lost 2 bases to trimming and J lost 6 bases; unmatched junction nucleotides: 14. Germline lookup yields CDR1 SQVTM and CDR2 ANQGSEA. The CDR3 covers 17 residues. The CDR3 coding sequence is TGCAGCGTTGAAACCCGGACAGGGTCGGATTGGGCCGGGGAGCTGTTTTTT. Translation: CSVETRTGSDWAGELFF.

This clone was observed a handful of times. The chain carries TRBV6-1 and TRBJ1-1, with unresolved D. Trimming removed 1 base from V and 1 base from J, with 7 bases in between. Per the germline V gene, CDR1 is MNHNS and CDR2 is SASEGT. This CDR3 is built from 14 residues. The CDR3 DNA follows: TGTGCCAGCAGTGAAGATCGCAGGAACACTGAAGCTTTCTTT. Translated: CASSEDRRNTEAFF.

The rearrangement joins TRBV6-5 to TRBJ2-7; D possibly corresponds to TRBD1 (6 bases). Trimming took 6 bases from V and 3 from J, leaving 15 bases between them. Germline values: CDR1 MNHEY, CDR2 SVGAGI. CDR3 length equals 14 residues. CDR3 DNA sequence: TGTGCCAGCAGACGAGCCAGGGGATTCTACGAGCAGTACTTC. Its translation is CASRRARGFYEQYF.

The chain recombines TRBV6-5 with TRBJ2-7, with 11 bases fitting TRBD1. Germline V lookup: CDR1 MNHEY, CDR2 SVGAGI. This CDR3 region has 13 residues. The V and J ends lost 0 bases and 12 bases, in that order; junction bases with no gene match: 4. CDR3 bases: TGTGCCAGCAGTTACTCCGGGACAGGGGGTCGGTACTTC. As protein: CASSYSGTGGRYF.

In its sample, this clone was seen a few times. The gene calls are TRBV7-9 and TRBJ1-2; D is unclear. Trimming stripped 1 base from V and 0 bases from J, with 6 bases between. The germline gives CDR1 SEHNR, CDR2 FQNEAQ (reference sequence). This CDR3 is built from 14 residues. The DNA for the CDR3 is TGTGCCAGCAGCTTAGGGACTACTAACTATGGCTACACCTTC. Its translation: CASSLGTTNYGYTF.